What follows are 10 T cell receptor beta chains derived from one specimen sequenced in a study of CD8+CD57+ T cells in acquired aplastic anemia. Individuals selected for sequencing had exhibited CD8+CD57+ cell expansion on flow cytometry. For CDR3 and TCR beta VDJ profiling, genomic DNA was the template used. TCRdb called the reads again in MiXCR, with one record for every CDR3 protein. The sample has approximately 470,000 distinct CDR3 sequences; around 30% are singletons. The sample was sorted CD4+, CD8+, or CD8+CD57+ T cells (not recorded which) from PBMCs. The source of these receptors is a human donor with aplastic anemia.

The chain is built from TRBV6-5 and TRBJ1-1, with unresolved D. Germline CDR1 is MNHEY and CDR2 is SVGAGI. V lost 0 bases and J lost 2, with 10 bases in between. CDR3 length: 15 amino acids. The CDR3 DNA follows: TGTGCCAGCAGTTACTCTTTTCTGGGTAACACTGAAGCTTTCTTT. Protein product: CASSYSFLGNTEAFF.

This clonotype was found many times. The gene calls are TRBV10-2 and TRBJ1-4, with D hard to call. The germline V gene encodes CDR1 WSHSY and CDR2 SAAADI. The length of the CDR3 is 13 residues. Trimming cost V 4 bases and J 12 bases, with 15 bases left between them. The CDR3 region is CASSVLGGEELFF. For the CDR3, the DNA is TGCGCCAGCAGTGTTTTGGGCGGCGAGGAACTGTTTTTT.

The chain recombines TRBV20-1 with TRBJ2-7; 8 bases are a match to TRBD1. The germline V gene has CDR1 DFQATT and CDR2 SNEGSKA (reference sequence). The V gene end was trimmed by 5 bases and the J gene end by 4 bases; junction bases not matched to a gene: 7. There are 13 residues in the CDR3. CDR3 region: CSAQGQEEYEQYF. In DNA, the CDR3 is TGCAGTGCTCAGGGACAGGAGGAATACGAGCAGTACTTC.

The chain is built from TRBV5-4 and TRBJ2-7; TRBD2 agrees at 7 bases. This CDR3 comprises 15 residues. Germline lookup yields CDR1 SGHNT and CDR2 YYREEE (reference sequence). The trim removed 4 bases at V and 5 bases at J, leaving 12 bases unmatched. CDR3 residues: CASSKRDSGVHEQYF. The CDR3 nucleotides are TGTGCCAGCAGCAAGCGGGACTCGGGAGTCCACGAGCAGTACTTC.

In regard to this clonotype: A much larger clone lies one base from this, so it may be a read error. The V and J genes are TRBV7-2 and TRBJ1-1, with 9 bases that match TRBD1. Trimming took 5 bases from V and 10 from J; bases not matched to a gene: 5. Germline values: CDR1 SGHTA, CDR2 FQGNSA. The CDR3 length is 12 residues. The CDR3: CASSPDRGVAFF. CDR3 sequence (DNA): TGTGCCAGCAGCCCGGACAGGGGAGTAGCTTTCTTT. Supplemented by reference TRBV7-2 and TRBJ1-1, the full variable domain reads GAGVSQSPSNKVTEKGKDVELRCDPISGHTALYWYRQSLGQGLEFLIYFQGNSAPDKSGLPSDRFSAERTGGSVSTLTIQRTQQEDSAVYLCASSPDRGVAFFGQGTRLTVV.

Ten or more counts support this clonotype. V is TRBV7-2 and J is TRBJ1-2; D is perhaps TRBD1 (5 bases). Germline V gene lookup returns CDR1 SGHTA and CDR2 FQGNSA. V lost 0 bases and J lost 6, with 14 bases in between. This CDR3 is 15 amino acids long. The CDR3 region has the DNA TGTGCCAGCAGCTTAGCCGACCGGCGGACACATGGCTACACCTTC. Translation: CASSLADRRTHGYTF.

The V call is TRBV20-1, the J call TRBJ1-1; 9 bases map to TRBD1. The V segment lost 5 bases and the J segment 6 bases; nucleotides outside the gene matches: 10. The germline V gene has CDR1 DFQATT and CDR2 SNEGSKA (reference sequence). CDR3 length equals 14 residues. CDR3 loop: CSAGGDRDWAEAFF. The DNA of the CDR3 is TGCAGTGCTGGGGGGGACAGGGATTGGGCTGAAGCTTTCTTT.

This clonotype was seen at least ten times. The chain employs TRBV10-3 and TRBJ1-5; D is perhaps TRBD1 (5 bases). Germline V gene lookup returns CDR1 ENHRY and CDR2 SYGVKD. Trimming shortened V by 0 bases and J by 3 bases, and 9 bases separated the two germline ends. The CDR3 length is 15 residues. CDR3 sequence reads: CAISESGEFNQPQHF. The CDR3 nucleotides read TGTGCCATCAGTGAGTCAGGGGAATTCAATCAGCCCCAGCATTTT.

This clonotype was seen ten or more times. J is TRBJ1-2 and V is TRBV19; tentative D call: TRBD1 (5 bases). V lost 3 bases to trimming and J lost 2 bases, with 10 bases between them. This CDR3 is built from 14 residues. Germline loops: CDR1 LNHDA, CDR2 SQIVND (reference sequence). CDR3 sequence: CASSISRVNYGYTF. As DNA, the CDR3 is TGTGCCAGTAGTATTTCCAGGGTGAACTATGGCTACACCTTC.

This clonotype was observed many times. The chain combines TRBV19 with TRBJ1-6, with D perhaps TRBD1 (5 bases). Germline V gives CDR1 LNHDA, CDR2 SQIVND (reference sequence). The CDR3 has 14 residues. The V gene lost 4 bases and the J gene lost 8 bases, with 12 bases spanning the gap. Here the CDR3 DNA reads TGTGCCAGTAGTACAGGGCTAGGTGATTCACCCCTCCACTTT. Protein sequence: CASSTGLGDSPLHF.